Presented here are 20 T cell receptor beta chains from one specimen sequenced in a study of T cells in Graves' hyperthyroidism and ophthalmopathy (dated by TCRdb to about 2019). Library construction relied on multiplex PCR. The instrument given in TCRdb is Illumina HiSeq 2000. The TCR beta CDR3 regions were amplified from RNA transcripts. For the first round of RT-PCR on the TCR CDR3, the HTBI primer set was used together with the Qiagen OneStep RT-PCR kit. TCRdb ran its own pipeline on the public reads, namely fastp trimming at Q25 and MiXCR clone calling, and kept in-frame beta chains. A single entry per CDR3 protein holds the most common genes and DNA from its merged rows. For this sample the table gives some 300,000 distinct CDR3 sequences, of which around 17% were detected only once. Together, the top ten hold approximately 33% of the sample. The sequencing sample was made of blood. The receptors were sampled from a man between 25 and 39 years old with Graves' hyperthyroidism.

This clonotype came up a few times. The chain joins TRBV6-1 to TRBJ1-2, with D possibly TRBD1 on 6 matching bases. Germline lookup yields CDR1 MNHNS and CDR2 SASEGT. V lost 5 bases and J lost 4, with 14 bases in between. The CDR3 consists of 14 residues. CDR3 region: CASSIGQLSYGYTF. Written as DNA, the CDR3 is TGTGCCAGCAGTATAGGACAGCTTAGCTATGGCTACACCTTC.

This clonotype has ten or more counts. This chain connects TRBV11-3 to TRBJ2-7; 11 bases match TRBD1. The germline CDR1 and CDR2 sequences are SGHNT and YENEEA. With V trimmed by 1 base and J by 6 bases, 5 bases remained unmatched. The length of the CDR3 is 15 residues. The DNA of the CDR3 is TGTGCCAGCAGCTTAGGAGGACAGGGGGCAGGCGAGCAGTACTTC. Translated: CASSLGGQGAGEQYF. Drawing the rest from reference TRBV11-3 and TRBJ2-7, the complete variable domain is EAGVVQSPRYKIIEKKQPVAFWCNPISGHNTLYWYLQNLGQGPELLIRYENEEAVDDSQLPKDRFSAERLKGVDSTLKIQPAELGDSAVYLCASSLGGQGAGEQYFGPGTRLTVT.

This CDR3 is CATSGTSAYNEQFF. CDR3 nucleotide sequence: TGTGCCACCTCCGGGACTAGCGCCTACAATGAGCAGTTCTTC. The genes are TRBV24-1 and TRBJ2-1, with 10 bases identical to TRBD2. The germline gives CDR1 KGHDR, CDR2 SFDVKD. Trimming at V came to 9 bases and at J to 2 bases, leaving 3 bases not matched to a gene. The CDR3 covers 14 residues.

This clonotype was detected a few times. The chain couples TRBV10-3 to TRBJ2-7; maybe TRBD1 (6 bases). V shed 10 bases and J shed 3 bases, with 13 bases lying between them. The CDR3 is 12 residues long. Germline loops: CDR1 ENHRY, CDR2 SYGVKD. CDR3 sequence (DNA): TGTGCCACCAAGGGGGAAATCTACGAGCAGTACTTC. Encoded protein: CATKGEIYEQYF.

This clonotype was picked up a small number of times. V and J are TRBV12-3 or TRBV12-4 and TRBJ1-3; D might be TRBD1 (6 bases). The CDR3 loop spans 14 amino acids. V shed 3 bases and J shed 7 bases, with 13 bases lying between them. The CDR3 here is CASSLRQALNTIYF. The CDR3 DNA is TGTGCCAGCAGTTTGCGACAGGCTCTGAACACCATATATTTT.

The sample holds a few counts of this clonotype. This chain connects TRBV6-1 to TRBJ2-1; 8 bases are a match to TRBD2. V shed 10 bases, J shed 0 bases, and the junction held 5 bases outside the gene matches. Germline V CDR1 and CDR2: MNHNS, SASEGT. The CDR3 totals 14 residues. The DNA of the CDR3 is TGTGCCACCCGCAGCGGGAGCTCCTACAATGAGCAGTTCTTC. This sequence encodes CATRSGSSYNEQFF.

This chain links TRBV20-1 with TRBJ2-1; 9 bases are a match to TRBD2. The CDR3 extends over 14 amino acids. The germline gives CDR1 DFQATT, CDR2 SNEGSKA (reference sequence). V was pared by 2 bases and J by 15 bases, with 14 bases of the junction left unmatched. CDR3 residues: CSARPTGTSRVGFF. For the CDR3, the DNA is TGCAGTGCTAGACCAACCGGGACTAGCCGAGTGGGGTTCTTC.

The V and J genes are TRBV6-1 and TRBJ2-7, with D uncertain. The V gene's germline CDR1 is MNHNS and CDR2 SASEGT. This CDR3 has 13 amino acids. Trimming left V 3 bases short and J 5 bases short, with 11 bases between. For the CDR3, the DNA is TGTGCCAGCAGTGACCCGGGCCTAGACGAGCAGTACTTC. Translating gives CASSDPGLDEQYF.

This clonotype has at least ten counts. The chain links TRBV20-1 to TRBJ2-1, with no clear D. The CDR3 has 13 residues. Trimming pared 6 bases from V and 5 bases from J, leaving 14 bases between. Germline loops: CDR1 DFQATT, CDR2 SNEGSKA (reference sequence). CDR3 DNA: TGCAGTGCCCCGGGCCCTTGGGACAATGAGCAGTTCTTC. Residues: CSAPGPWDNEQFF.

This clonotype has a count of ten or more. The chain carries TRBV7-9 and TRBJ2-5, with 7 bases aligning to TRBD2. The CDR3 is made up of 16 amino acids. Germline V gene sequence: CDR1 SEHNR, CDR2 FQNEAQ (reference sequence). Trimming removed 0 bases from V and 4 bases from J; junction bases left unmatched: 8. In nucleotides, the CDR3 is TGTGCCAGCAGCTTAGCGTCGATGGGGGGGTCAGAGACCCAGTACTTC. Encoded protein: CASSLASMGGSETQYF.

At least ten counts were recorded for this clonotype. The chain joins TRBV12-3 or TRBV12-4 to TRBJ2-7; D ambiguous. The CDR3 extends over 14 amino acids. V lost 3 bases and J 2 bases, leaving 11 bases between the germline ends. In nucleotides, the CDR3 is TGTGCCAGCAGTTTTGAAGCGCCAACCTACGAGCAGTACTTC. It codes for CASSFEAPTYEQYF.

Many counts were recorded for this clonotype. J is TRBJ2-1 and V is TRBV2; D call uncertain. This CDR3 has 15 residues. Germline CDR1 and CDR2: SNHLY and FYNNEI. V lost 6 bases and J lost 0, with 12 bases in between. The CDR3: CASRAVGHSYNEQFF. The CDR3 coding sequence is TGTGCCAGCAGGGCAGTTGGGCACTCCTACAATGAGCAGTTCTTC.

This clonotype has more than one count but fewer than ten. V usage is TRBV12-3 or TRBV12-4 and J usage is TRBJ1-1; D remains unclear. CDR3 length: 12 residues. Trimming took 5 bases from V and 10 from J, leaving 14 bases between them. In nucleotides, the CDR3 is TGTGCCAGCAGTCTCCTGGAGGTCGGAGCTTTCTTT. It encodes CASSLLEVGAFF.

This clonotype has a handful of counts. Because the CDR3 is missing its conserved closing phenylalanine or tryptophan, this is likely a read error. The chain employs TRBV5-1 and TRBJ1-2; D perhaps matches TRBD1 (5 bases). This CDR3 has 13 residues. V shed 3 bases and J shed 6 bases, with 12 bases lying between them. Germline CDR1 and CDR2: SGHRS and YFSETQ. The CDR3 DNA follows: TGCGCCAGCAGCTCCCAGGGATCGCATGGCTACACCCTC. Translated, it gives CASSSQGSHGYTL.

The rearrangement links TRBV5-1 to TRBJ2-7; 15 bases fit TRBD2. Germline assignment: CDR1 SGHRS and CDR2 YFSETQ. This CDR3 contains 15 residues. Germline trimming cut 4 bases from V and 6 bases from J; bases unmatched to any gene: 5. The CDR3 nucleotides read TGCGCCAGCAGCATCGGGACTAGCGGGAGGAGCGAGCAGTACTTC. Protein sequence: CASSIGTSGRSEQYF.

The table lists this clonotype with a few counts. CDR3 sequence reads: CASTLGENEQFF. CDR3 sequence (DNA): TGTGCCAGCACCCTGGGGGAGAATGAGCAGTTCTTC. The rearrangement uses TRBV12-3 or TRBV12-4 and TRBJ2-1; D assignment may be TRBD1 or TRBD2 (5 bases each). This CDR3 has 12 residues. The V gene lost 7 bases and the J gene lost 7 bases, with 11 bases spanning the gap.

The J gene is TRBJ2-5, the V gene TRBV28, with 10 bases matching TRBD1. CDR3 size: 14 residues. CDR1 is MDHEN and CDR2 is SYDVKM in the germline V gene. J lost 6 bases, V lost 7 bases, and 8 bases had no gene match. This CDR3 reads CASNLGQGWQTQYF. In DNA, the CDR3 is TGTGCCAGCAATTTGGGACAGGGGTGGCAGACCCAGTACTTC.

Points on this clonotype: This may stem from a read error, because a much larger clone lies one nucleotide away. The CDR3 nucleotides read TGTGCCAGCAGTGATTTCAGGGGAGATACGCAGTATTTT. It yields the protein CASSDFRGDTQYF. The chain combines TRBV2 with TRBJ2-3; possible D gene TRBD1, 6 bases. The V and J ends lost 3 bases and 5 bases respectively, with 9 bases between them. Germline V lookup: CDR1 SNHLY, CDR2 FYNNEI. The CDR3 contains 13 residues.

This clonotype was observed many times. V and J are TRBV6-1 and TRBJ2-7, with TRBD1 as a possible D gene (6 bases). CDR1 is MNHNS, CDR2 SASEGT, per germline. The V end was cut by 1 base, the J end by 7 bases, with 11 bases between. This CDR3 comprises 13 residues. For the CDR3, the DNA is TGTGCCAGCAGTGAAGACAGGGTAGGGGAGCAGTACTTC. It codes for CASSEDRVGEQYF.

As regards this clonotype: Relative to the germline gene, one junction end is altered; a read error may explain this. V and J are TRBV18 and TRBJ2-7, with TRBD2 as a possible D gene (5 bases). This CDR3 is built from 12 residues. Germline CDR1 reads KGHSH; CDR2 reads LQKENI. For the CDR3, the DNA is TGTGCCAGCCCACCGGAGGCCTACGAGCAGTACTTC. Translation gives CASPPEAYEQYF.